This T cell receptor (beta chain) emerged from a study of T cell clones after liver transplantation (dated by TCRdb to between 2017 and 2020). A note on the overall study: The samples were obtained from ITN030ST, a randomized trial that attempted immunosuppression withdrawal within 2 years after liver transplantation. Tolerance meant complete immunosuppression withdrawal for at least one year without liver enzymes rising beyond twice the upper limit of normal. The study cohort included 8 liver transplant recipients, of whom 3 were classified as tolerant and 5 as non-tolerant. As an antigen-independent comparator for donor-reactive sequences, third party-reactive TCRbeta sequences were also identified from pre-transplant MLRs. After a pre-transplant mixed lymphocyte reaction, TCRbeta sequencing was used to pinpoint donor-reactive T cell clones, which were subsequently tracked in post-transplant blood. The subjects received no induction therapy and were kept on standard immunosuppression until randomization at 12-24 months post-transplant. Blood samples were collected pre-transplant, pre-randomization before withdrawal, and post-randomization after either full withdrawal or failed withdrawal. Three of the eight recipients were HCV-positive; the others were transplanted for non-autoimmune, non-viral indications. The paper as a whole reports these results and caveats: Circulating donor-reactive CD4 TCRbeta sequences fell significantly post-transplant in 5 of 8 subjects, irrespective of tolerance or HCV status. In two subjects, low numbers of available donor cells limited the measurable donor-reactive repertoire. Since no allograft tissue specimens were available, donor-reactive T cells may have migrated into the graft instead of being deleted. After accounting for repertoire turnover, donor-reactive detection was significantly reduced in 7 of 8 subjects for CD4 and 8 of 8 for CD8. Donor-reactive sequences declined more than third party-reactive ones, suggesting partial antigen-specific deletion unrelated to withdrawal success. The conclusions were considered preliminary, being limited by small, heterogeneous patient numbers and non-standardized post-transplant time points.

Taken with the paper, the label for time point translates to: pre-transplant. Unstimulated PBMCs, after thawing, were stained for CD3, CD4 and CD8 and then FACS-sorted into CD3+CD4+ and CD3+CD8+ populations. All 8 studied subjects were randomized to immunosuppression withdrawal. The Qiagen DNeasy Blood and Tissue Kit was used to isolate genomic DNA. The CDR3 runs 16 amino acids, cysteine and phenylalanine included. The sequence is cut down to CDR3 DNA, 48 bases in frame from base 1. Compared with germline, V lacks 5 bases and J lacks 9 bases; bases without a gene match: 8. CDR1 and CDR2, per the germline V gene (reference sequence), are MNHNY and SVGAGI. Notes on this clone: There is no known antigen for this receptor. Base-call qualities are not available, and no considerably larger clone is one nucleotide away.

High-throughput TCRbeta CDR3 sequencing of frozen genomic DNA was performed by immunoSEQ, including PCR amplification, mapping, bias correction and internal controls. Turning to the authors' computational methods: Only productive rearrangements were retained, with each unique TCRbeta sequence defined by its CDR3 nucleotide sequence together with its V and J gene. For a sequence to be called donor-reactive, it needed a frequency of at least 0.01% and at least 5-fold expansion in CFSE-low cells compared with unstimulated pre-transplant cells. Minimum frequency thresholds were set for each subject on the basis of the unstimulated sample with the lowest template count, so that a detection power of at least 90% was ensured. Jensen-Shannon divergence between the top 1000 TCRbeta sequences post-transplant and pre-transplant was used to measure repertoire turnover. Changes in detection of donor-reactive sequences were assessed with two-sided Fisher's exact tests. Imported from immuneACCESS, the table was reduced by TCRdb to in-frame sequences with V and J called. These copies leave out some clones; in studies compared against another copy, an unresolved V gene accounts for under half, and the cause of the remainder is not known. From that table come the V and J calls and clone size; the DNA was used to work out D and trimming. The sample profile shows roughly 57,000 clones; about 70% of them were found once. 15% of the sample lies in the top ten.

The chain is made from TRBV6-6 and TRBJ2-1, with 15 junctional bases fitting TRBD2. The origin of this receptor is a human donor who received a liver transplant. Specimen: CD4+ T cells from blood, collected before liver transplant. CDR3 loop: CASSRPGLAGGGEQFF. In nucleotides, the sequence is TGTGCCAGCAGTCGCCCGGGACTAGCGGGGGGAGGTGAGCAGTTCTTC.